One sample yielded the 29 T cell receptor beta chains listed below, sequenced in a study of control samples from healthy donors and cancer patients. Sequencing used immunoSEQ multiplex PCR; TCRdb keeps in-frame clones, though not all of them. Of 400,000 to 500,000 clones detected, around nine tenths appear once; the ten largest clones hold approximately 6.3%. The source material was PBMCs. All receptors derive from a man between 35 and 55 years old with head and neck cancer.

The J gene is TRBJ1-4, the V gene TRBV27; 8 nucleotides align to TRBD1. This CDR3 comprises 14 residues. Looked up from germline, CDR1 is MNHEY and CDR2 is SMNVEV (reference sequence). The junction had 5 bases not matched to a gene; V was cut back by 5 bases and J by 6 bases. The DNA for the CDR3 is TGTGCCAGCAGTCTCGGACAGGGCTATGAAAAACTGTTTTTT. Residues: CASSLGQGYEKLFF.

The chain joins TRBV9 to TRBJ2-1, with D perhaps matching TRBD1 (7 bases). The germline V and J ends were trimmed by 4 bases and 5 bases, with 13 bases remaining between them. Germline V gene data show CDR1 as SGDLS and CDR2 as YYNGEE. CDR3 length: 14 amino acids. Here the CDR3 reads CASSIGGTDNEQFF. DNA for the CDR3: TGTGCCAGCAGCATTGGGGGGACAGACAATGAGCAGTTCTTC.

CDR3 protein: CASSPHHPGNGELFF. CDR3 DNA sequence: TGTGCCAGCAGCCCACACCACCCGGGAAACGGGGAGCTGTTTTTT. This chain connects TRBV4-2 to TRBJ2-2; D is perhaps TRBD2 (5 bases). The germline V gene encodes CDR1 LGHNA and CDR2 YNFKEQ. Trimming pared 4 bases from V and 7 bases from J, leaving 16 bases between. The CDR3 loop spans 15 amino acids.

This CDR3 reads CASTGNTEAFF. The CDR3 nucleotides read TGTGCCAGCACTGGGAACACTGAAGCTTTCTTT. This chain connects TRBV6-5 to TRBJ1-1; the D is unclear. This CDR3 is built from 11 residues. V lost 7 bases and J 1 base, leaving 4 bases between the germline ends. The germline CDR1 and CDR2 sequences are MNHEY and SVGAGI.

The genes are TRBV29-1 and TRBJ2-7, with a weak D call TRBD1 (5 bases). The CDR3 is 13 amino acids. V lost 0 bases to trimming and J lost 5 bases, with 11 bases between them. CDR1 and CDR2 from the germline V gene are SQVTM and ANQGSEA. The CDR3 spells CSVEEGRADEQYF. In DNA, the CDR3 is TGCAGCGTTGAAGAAGGCAGGGCCGACGAGCAGTACTTC.

The chain couples TRBV28 to TRBJ1-2; 10 bases map to TRBD1. Germline assignment: CDR1 MDHEN and CDR2 SYDVKM. The CDR3 loop spans 14 amino acids. V lost 6 bases and J lost 7; bases outside the gene matches: 8. CDR3 loop: CASSPQTGGGGYTF. CDR3 DNA: TGTGCCAGCAGCCCCCAGACAGGGGGCGGTGGCTACACCTTC.

The J gene is TRBJ2-7, the V gene TRBV19, with no clear D. This CDR3 region has 11 residues. Looked up from germline, CDR1 is LNHDA and CDR2 is SQIVND (reference sequence). V was trimmed by 5 bases and J by 3 bases, leaving 5 bases between them. Written as DNA, the CDR3 is TGTGCCAGTAGTGAGAGCTACGAGCAGTACTTC. It yields the protein CASSESYEQYF.

In this sample, this clone turned up a few times. V gene TRBV15 combines with J gene TRBJ1-2; D possibly corresponds to TRBD1 (6 bases). The V gene's germline CDR1 is LNHNV and CDR2 YYDKDF (reference sequence). V was shortened by 6 bases and J by 8 bases, with 22 bases between the two germline ends. The CDR3 runs to 15 residues. In DNA, the CDR3 is TGTGCCACCAGGCCTCTACAACAGGGCCCTCACGGCTACACCTTC. Amino acid sequence: CATRPLQQGPHGYTF.

J is TRBJ2-7 and V is TRBV28, with D possibly being TRBD1 or TRBD2 (6 bases each). Trimming pared 2 bases from V and 4 bases from J, leaving 12 bases between. Germline V gene data show CDR1 as MDHEN and CDR2 as SYDVKM. The CDR3 length is 14 residues. The CDR3 sequence is CASSLGGGPYEQYF. Written as DNA, the CDR3 is TGTGCCAGCAGTTTAGGAGGGGGTCCGTACGAGCAGTACTTC.

J is TRBJ2-2 and V is TRBV28; D gene unclear. V gave up 8 bases and J gave up 4 bases, with 11 bases separating them. The germline V gene encodes CDR1 MDHEN and CDR2 SYDVKM. CDR3 length: 13 amino acids. The CDR3 spells CASPTPFTGELFF. The CDR3 nucleotides read TGTGCCAGCCCTACGCCATTCACCGGGGAGCTGTTTTTT.

To note about this clone: Mismatch with germline at one junction end may stem from a read error. This sequence joins TRBV7-7 and TRBJ2-7, with 7 positions matching TRBD1. Germline values: CDR1 SSHAT, CDR2 FNYEAQ (reference sequence). The CDR3 contains 18 residues. The CDR3 DNA reads as TGTGCTAGCAGCTTAGAATCGGCCGGGGCAGGGGGCTCCTACGAGCAGTACTTC. It translates to CASSLESAGAGGSYEQYF.

This chain joins TRBV5-8 and TRBJ1-2; TRBD1 agrees at 9 bases. V lost 1 base, J lost 4 bases, and 5 bases stayed unmatched. The length of the CDR3 is 15 residues. The germline V gene encodes CDR1 SGHTS and CDR2 YDEGEE. In nucleotides, the CDR3 is TGTGCCAGCAGCTTGTGGGGACAGGGAGGCTATGGCTACACCTTC. This encodes CASSLWGQGGYGYTF.

The chain uses TRBV27 and TRBJ2-7; a possible D gene is TRBD1 (6 bases). The V and J ends lost 2 bases and 4 bases respectively, with 18 bases between them. CDR3 length: 16 residues. CDR1 is MNHEY and CDR2 is SMNVEV in the germline V gene (reference sequence). The CDR3 loop is CASSLHSGDRQYEQYF. The CDR3 DNA sequence: TGTGCCAGCAGTTTACATTCCGGAGACAGGCAATACGAGCAGTACTTC.

The rearrangement uses TRBV4-1 and TRBJ2-2; D remains unclear. This CDR3 contains 14 residues. Germline V CDR1 and CDR2: MGHRA, YSYEKL. Trimming removed 2 bases at V and 1 base at J, with 5 bases between. The CDR3 coding sequence is TGCGCCAGCAGCCAACGAGGGAACACCGGGGAGCTGTTTTTT. Protein product: CASSQRGNTGELFF.

The CDR3 here is CASSLRQVSVGNEQFF. The CDR3 DNA sequence: TGTGCCAGCAGCTTGCGGCAGGTTTCTGTGGGAAATGAGCAGTTCTTC. The chain couples TRBV5-4 to TRBJ2-1, with D uncertain. This CDR3 is 16 amino acids long. In germline, CDR1 is SGHNT, CDR2 YYREEE (reference sequence). V was pared by 1 base and J by 7 bases, with 18 bases between.

The chain combines TRBV3-1 (or the pseudogene TRBV3-2) with TRBJ1-1, with 7 bases identical to TRBD1. The CDR3 loop spans 11 amino acids. Germline CDR1 is LGHDT and CDR2 is YNNKEL (reference sequence). J was trimmed by 8 bases and V by 6 bases; bases with no gene match: 3. CDR3 protein: CASRGQAEAFF. The CDR3 DNA sequence: TGTGCCAGCAGAGGACAGGCAGAAGCTTTCTTT.

This chain uses TRBV12-3 or TRBV12-4 with TRBJ2-2; 9 nucleotides line up with TRBD2. The CDR3 is made up of 12 amino acids. Germline trimming cut 8 bases from V and 6 bases from J; bases unmatched to any gene: 1. The CDR3 here is CASGGGAGELFF. CDR3 bases: TGTGCCAGCGGCGGGGGGGCCGGGGAGCTGTTTTTT.

The chain combines TRBV6-1 with TRBJ2-7, with D possibly being TRBD2 (5 bases). Germline V gene sequence: CDR1 MNHNS, CDR2 SASEGT. Trimming removed 0 bases at V and 11 bases at J, with 11 bases between. The CDR3 runs 12 residues. CDR3 nucleotides: TGTGCCAGCAGTGAAGCGACTATACGGGAGTACTTC. Amino acid sequence: CASSEATIREYF.

This chain joins TRBV18 and TRBJ1-5; D might be TRBD1 (6 bases). The germline V gene encodes CDR1 KGHSH and CDR2 LQKENI. The CDR3 runs to 14 residues. Trimming removed 4 bases from V and 4 bases from J, with 11 bases in between. The CDR3 protein is CASSQTGINQPQHF. CDR3 nucleotides: TGTGCCAGCTCACAGACAGGAATAAATCAGCCCCAGCATTTT. Filled out from reference TRBV18 and TRBJ1-5, the complete variable domain reads NAGVMQNPRHLVRRRGQEARLRCSPMKGHSHVYWYRQLPEEGLKFMVYLQKENIIDESGMPKERFSAEFPKEGPSILRIQQVVRGDSAAYFCASSQTGINQPQHFGDGTRLSIL.

This rearrangement joins TRBV12-5 to TRBJ1-5, with D perhaps TRBD1 (5 bases). The CDR3 runs to 11 residues. Trimming stripped 1 base from V and 12 bases from J, with 7 bases between. Germline V CDR1 and CDR2: LGHNT, FRNRAP. CDR3 sequence reads: CASGLEGDQHF. The CDR3 region has the DNA TGTGCTAGTGGTTTGGAAGGGGACCAGCATTTT.

The chain recombines TRBV5-4 with TRBJ1-6; D is unclear. Germline V gene sequence: CDR1 SGHNT, CDR2 YYREEE (reference sequence). V was shortened by 0 bases and J by 8 bases, with 9 bases between the two germline ends. The CDR3 has 14 amino acids. DNA for the CDR3: TGTGCCAGCAGCTTGGCCAGTCGAGATTCACCCCTCCACTTT. Amino acids: CASSLASRDSPLHF.

The genes are TRBV6-5 and TRBJ1-6, with TRBD1 as a possible D gene (6 bases). V shed 6 bases and J shed 6 bases, with 12 bases lying between them. CDR3 size: 14 residues. Germline assignment: CDR1 MNHEY and CDR2 SVGAGI. CDR3 in amino acids: CASSTGTINSPLHF. The DNA for the CDR3 is TGTGCCAGCAGCACCGGGACAATTAATTCACCCCTCCACTTT.

This sequence joins TRBV11-2 and TRBJ1-2, with D unclear. Germline loops: CDR1 SGHAT, CDR2 FQNNGV. The CDR3 is 16 residues long. Trimming cost V 0 bases and J 0 bases, with 11 bases left between them. This CDR3 reads CASSLDRGRTNYGYTF. In DNA, the CDR3 is TGTGCCAGCAGCTTAGATCGAGGAAGAACTAACTATGGCTACACCTTC.

The rearrangement uses TRBV10-1 and TRBJ2-1; 13 bases are shared with TRBD2. J was trimmed by 6 bases and V by 5 bases; bases with no gene match: 7. The CDR3 consists of 16 residues. Germline V gene lookup returns CDR1 WNHNN and CDR2 SYGVQD (reference sequence). CDR3: CASSPRTSGSFNEQFF. Written as DNA, the CDR3 is TGCGCCAGCAGTCCCAGGACTAGCGGGAGTTTCAATGAGCAGTTCTTC.

The chain has TRBV18 and TRBJ1-3; D is uncertain. The germline gives CDR1 KGHSH, CDR2 LQKENI. This CDR3 is built from 14 residues. V was cut by 6 bases and J by 4 bases, with 13 bases left in between. CDR3 DNA: TGTGCCAGCTCGCCTCTGAATACGGGAAACACCATATATTTT. It specifies CASSPLNTGNTIYF. Full variable domain (rest looked up from reference TRBV18 and TRBJ1-3): NAGVMQNPRHLVRRRGQEARLRCSPMKGHSHVYWYRQLPEEGLKFMVYLQKENIIDESGMPKERFSAEFPKEGPSILRIQQVVRGDSAAYFCASSPLNTGNTIYFGEGSWLTVV.

The genes are TRBV3-1 (or the pseudogene TRBV3-2) and TRBJ2-3; 7 nucleotides match TRBD1. This CDR3 is 16 amino acids long. V shed 3 bases, J shed 0 bases, and the junction held 6 bases outside the gene matches. The germline V gene encodes CDR1 LGHDT and CDR2 YNNKEL (reference sequence). The DNA of the CDR3 is TGTGCCAGCAGCCAGCGGTTGGACAGGAGCACAGATACGCAGTATTTT. Translating gives CASSQRLDRSTDTQYF.

The chain employs TRBV5-4 and TRBJ1-2, with 7 bases that match TRBD1. Trimming cost V 6 bases and J 4 bases; bases outside gene matches: 9. The V gene's germline CDR1 is SGHNT and CDR2 YYREEE (reference sequence). The CDR3 runs to 14 residues. DNA of the CDR3: TGTGCCAGCACCATGTGGGGGACAGCCTATGGCTACACCTTC. This codes for CASTMWGTAYGYTF.

This chain links TRBV28 with TRBJ1-6; TRBD1 aligns across 7 bases. This CDR3 is built from 13 residues. Unmatched junction bases numbered 3, after V lost 7 bases and J lost 6 bases. Germline assignment: CDR1 MDHEN and CDR2 SYDVKM. CDR3 residues: CASIRQGNSPLHF. The CDR3 bases are TGTGCCAGCATCAGACAGGGTAATTCACCCCTCCACTTT.

In this sample, this clone turned up once. Sequence at one end of the junction differs from germline and may be a read error. The gene calls are TRBV18 and TRBJ1-2; D ambiguous. Germline assignment: CDR1 KGHSH and CDR2 LQKENI. The CDR3 sequence is 14 residues long. The CDR3 here is CASSPPSGDTRRAF. The DNA of the CDR3 is TGTGCCAGCTCACCACCCTCGGGAGACACCCGGCGGGCCTTC.